What follows describes a single T cell receptor (beta chain). The entry originates in a study of blood T cell repertoires in COVID-19. Study-level background: The cDNA or gDNA used as material had been derived from T cells, B-cell-depleted T cells, or PBMCs.

In the source study's methods: For nucleated cells, counts were estimated from reference gene primer amplification. Sequencing used immunoSEQ multiplex PCR; TCRdb keeps in-frame clones, though not all of them. That table supplies the V and J calls and clone size; D and trimming were determined from the DNA. This table has a few hundred thousand clones, about 91% appearing once. Germline V gene lookup returns CDR1 SNHLY and CDR2 FYNNEI. The CDR3 extends over 17 amino acids. V dropped 4 bases and J dropped 6 bases, with 19 bases sitting between them. The sequenced sample consisted of peripheral blood. The chain is built from TRBV2 and TRBJ1-6; a weak D match, TRBD1 (5 bases). The sequence was collected from a woman aged 30 to 39 who had recovered from COVID-19. The CDR3 DNA sequence: TGTGCCAGCAGTGCGTCCAGGGTGTTCATAGCTAATTCACCCCTCCACTTT. It specifies CASSASRVFIANSPLHF.